The 15 T cell receptor beta chains given below trace back to one sample, sequenced in a study of blood T cell repertoires in COVID-19. The assay was immunoSEQ multiplex PCR, and TCRdb's table has in-frame clones only and misses some. The sample has 200,000 to 250,000 clones, around four fifths seen once. The sequencing sample was made of peripheral blood. Receptors originate from a woman in her sixties or seventies with active or convalescent COVID-19.

The rearrangement joins TRBV30 to TRBJ1-4; 7 bases match TRBD1. Germline lookup yields CDR1 GTSNPN and CDR2 SVGIG (reference sequence). V gave up 1 base and J gave up 13 bases; unmatched junction bases: 3. This CDR3 region has 11 residues. CDR3 region: CAWSAGGGLFF. CDR3 coding DNA: TGTGCCTGGAGTGCAGGGGGAGGACTGTTTTTT.

The chain combines TRBV10-3 with TRBJ2-3, with TRBD2 matching 8 bases. V lost 0 bases and J lost 1; bases outside the gene matches: 0. Germline V gene sequence: CDR1 ENHRY, CDR2 SYGVKD. The CDR3 is 15 residues long. DNA of the CDR3: TGTGCCATCAGTGAGTCTAGCGGGGGCACAGATACGCAGTATTTT. Translating it yields CAISESSGGTDTQYF.

The chain uses TRBV3-1 (or the pseudogene TRBV3-2) and TRBJ2-1, with 12 bases that match TRBD2. Germline CDR1 reads LGHDT; CDR2 reads YNNKEL (reference sequence). The CDR3 loop spans 17 amino acids. Unmatched junction bases numbered 11, after V lost 4 bases and J lost 7 bases. CDR3 sequence: CASSPMLLAGGANEQFF. CDR3 nucleotide sequence: TGTGCCAGCAGCCCAATGTTACTAGCGGGGGGTGCGAATGAGCAGTTCTTC.

This clone was seen a handful of times. This rearrangement joins TRBV28 to TRBJ2-7; no clear D. Germline V gene sequence: CDR1 MDHEN, CDR2 SYDVKM. The CDR3 length is 13 residues. V was cut by 2 bases and J by 6 bases, with 11 bases left in between. The CDR3 DNA reads as TGTGCCAGCAGTTTACGCAGGTTCGGCGAGCAGTACGTC. Protein: CASSLRRFGEQYV.

V is TRBV11-1 and J is TRBJ2-5, with D perhaps matching TRBD2 (6 bases). Between the trimmed V and J ends, which lost 1 base and 5 bases, there was a span of 17 bases. Germline values: CDR1 SGHAT, CDR2 FQDESV (reference sequence). This CDR3 is built from 16 residues. For the CDR3, the DNA is TGTGCCAGCAGCTTAGGTACGGGAGAGTCTTCGGAGACCCAGTACTTC. Protein: CASSLGTGESSETQYF.

This chain links TRBV5-1 with TRBJ1-1; 7 bases line up with TRBD1. The CDR3 sequence is 15 residues long. Per germline, CDR1 SGHRS and CDR2 YFSETQ. V gave up 2 bases and J gave up 5 bases; unmatched junction bases: 9. The CDR3: CASSLTSQGETEAFF. For the CDR3, the DNA is TGCGCCAGCAGCTTAACCTCCCAGGGGGAGACTGAAGCTTTCTTT.

The V gene is TRBV2, the J gene TRBJ1-6; 8 bases agree with TRBD1. The CDR3 totals 16 residues. V gave up 6 bases and J gave up 3 bases; unmatched junction bases: 7. Germline V gene data show CDR1 as SNHLY and CDR2 as FYNNEI. The CDR3 bases are TGTGCCAGCAGCCCAGACAGGGGCGTCTATAATTCACCCCTCCACTTT. Amino acids: CASSPDRGVYNSPLHF. Complete variable domain (other parts from reference TRBV2 and TRBJ1-6): EPEVTQTPSHQVTQMGQEVILRCVPISNHLYFYWYRQILGQKVEFLVSFYNNEISEKSEIFDDQFSVERPDGSNFTLKIRSTKLEDSAMYFCASSPDRGVYNSPLHFGNGTRLTVT.

The V gene is TRBV6-6, the J gene TRBJ1-2; possibly TRBD1 for D (5 bases). The CDR3 is 16 residues long. In germline, CDR1 is MNHNY, CDR2 SVGAGI (reference sequence). Trimming took off 2 bases at V and 2 bases at J, with 15 bases between the two ends. CDR3 nucleotides: TGTGCCAGCAGTTACCTGTTAACAGGTACCAACTATGGCTACACCTTC. Translated: CASSYLLTGTNYGYTF.

The chain uses TRBV3-1 (or the pseudogene TRBV3-2) and TRBJ1-1; 10 nucleotides agree with TRBD1. Looked up from germline, CDR1 is LGHDT and CDR2 is YNNKEL (reference sequence). The ends lost 1 base at V and 4 bases at J; junction bases unmatched: 6. There are 16 residues in the CDR3. The CDR3 loop is CASSQVWGQGSTEAFF. CDR3 DNA sequence: TGTGCCAGCAGCCAAGTGTGGGGACAGGGGAGCACTGAAGCTTTCTTT.

This sequence joins TRBV5-1 and TRBJ2-2, with TRBD1 identical over 9 bases. The CDR3 is 17 residues long. V shed 0 bases, J shed 5 bases, and the junction held 8 bases outside the gene matches. Per germline, CDR1 SGHRS and CDR2 YFSETQ. The CDR3 protein is CASSLGPGQGTTGELFF. The CDR3 nucleotides are TGCGCCAGCAGCTTGGGACCGGGACAGGGAACAACCGGGGAGCTGTTTTTT.

The rearrangement joins TRBV4-1 to TRBJ2-5, with 11 positions matching TRBD1. CDR1 and CDR2 from the germline V gene are MGHRA and YSYEKL. This CDR3 is built from 14 residues. After removal of 4 bases from V and 5 bases from J, the junction contained 3 bases not matched to a gene. CDR3 loop: CASSRDRGRETQYF. The CDR3 bases are TGCGCCAGCAGCCGGGACAGGGGGAGGGAGACCCAGTACTTC.

The rearrangement uses TRBV5-1 and TRBJ2-3; 11 bases line up with TRBD2. This CDR3 is built from 18 residues. Germline V gene data show CDR1 as SGHRS and CDR2 as YFSETQ. The junction had 11 bases not matched to a gene; V was cut back by 4 bases and J by 1 base. The CDR3 region has the DNA TGCGCCAGCAGCCAAACTCCTCTAGCGGGGGGCGGCACAGATACGCAGTATTTT. It is translated as CASSQTPLAGGGTDTQYF.

This clone was observed once. This chain uses TRBV6-5 with TRBJ1-4; 10 nucleotides align to TRBD1. The J segment lost 7 bases and the V segment lost 2 bases, leaving 7 bases of the junction unmatched. From germline, CDR1 is MNHEY and CDR2 SVGAGI. The CDR3 loop spans 16 amino acids. The CDR3 loop is CASSYGTGAQIEKLFF. For the CDR3, the DNA is TGTGCCAGCAGTTACGGGACAGGGGCTCAGATTGAAAAACTGTTTTTT.

The chain joins TRBV7-6 to TRBJ2-6, with a possible D match to TRBD1 (6 bases). Germline V gene lookup returns CDR1 SGHVS and CDR2 FNYEAQ. The CDR3 extends over 16 amino acids. V was cut by 1 base and J by 3 bases, with 10 bases left in between. In DNA form, the CDR3 reads TGTGCCAGCAGCTTAGGGGCAGGGGTTGGGGCCAACGTCCTGACTTTC. It encodes CASSLGAGVGANVLTF.

The J gene is TRBJ1-3, the V gene TRBV15; D is unclear. Trimming cost V 0 bases and J 0 bases, with 12 bases left between them. This CDR3 region has 17 residues. CDR1 is LNHNV, CDR2 YYDKDF, per germline (reference sequence). This chain's CDR3 is CATSRDLTPFSGNTIYF. The CDR3 DNA reads TGTGCCACCAGCAGAGATCTGACACCTTTCTCTGGAAACACCATATATTTT.